A selection of T cell receptor beta chains follows, all from one sample in a study of T cell repertoires in cytomegalovirus infection. TCRdb processed the reads anew with MiXCR; each CDR3 protein has one entry. The sample includes approximately 180,000 distinct CDR3 sequences, approximately 17% of them seen just once. The sample taken for sequencing was CD8+ T cells from PBMCs. Receptor source: a human donor in good health (CMV status not recorded). Some clones in this sample may be carry-over from other donors' samples. Both conserved end residues are part of each CDR3. D genes are given only for firm matches. Clone size is shown for a subset of rows, as once, few, many or a class of expanded clone.

d_call: NA; clone_size: NA; j_call: TRBJ2-3; v_call: TRBV6-2/TRBV6-3; cdr3_nt: TGTGCCAGCAGTTGGACCCCGGGTACACTGGGAACAGATACGCAGTATTTT; cdr3_aa: CASSWTPGTLGTDTQYF
d_call: TRBD1; clone_size: few; j_call: TRBJ2-7; v_call: TRBV7-2; cdr3_nt: TGTGCCAGCAGGGGGACAGGGATCTACGAGCAGTACTTC; cdr3_aa: CASRGTGIYEQYF
d_call: TRBD2; clone_size: few; j_call: TRBJ2-5; v_call: TRBV20-1; cdr3_nt: TGCAGCCTCTTACTAGCGGGGGTAGAGACCCAGTACTTC; cdr3_aa: CSLLLAGVETQYF
d_call: NA; clone_size: NA; j_call: TRBJ2-3; v_call: TRBV24-1; cdr3_nt: TGTGCCACCAGTTCAGGCACAGATACGCAGTATTTT; cdr3_aa: CATSSGTDTQYF
d_call: NA; clone_size: few; j_call: TRBJ1-1; v_call: TRBV7-9; cdr3_nt: TGTGCCAGCAGCTTAGACCAGGGGTTGGCCACTGAAGCTTTCTTT; cdr3_aa: CASSLDQGLATEAFF
d_call: NA; clone_size: NA; j_call: TRBJ1-4; v_call: TRBV11-1; cdr3_nt: TGTGCCAGCAGCTTACCTGGGACGACAAGGGAAAAACTGTTTTTT; cdr3_aa: CASSLPGTTREKLFF
d_call: NA; clone_size: many; j_call: TRBJ2-2; v_call: TRBV7-9; cdr3_nt: TGTGCCAGCAGCTTAGGGAACACCGGGGAGCTGTTTTTT; cdr3_aa: CASSLGNTGELFF
d_call: NA; clone_size: NA; j_call: TRBJ1-2; v_call: TRBV4-1; cdr3_nt: TGCGCCAGCAGCCAAGATGCGCGCTATGGCTACACCTTC; cdr3_aa: CASSQDARYGYTF
d_call: NA; clone_size: few; j_call: TRBJ2-5; v_call: TRBV25-1; cdr3_nt: TGTGCCAGCAGTGAAGAGACACAAGAGACCCAGTACTTC; cdr3_aa: CASSEETQETQYF
d_call: NA; clone_size: few; j_call: TRBJ1-1; v_call: TRBV28; cdr3_nt: TGTGCCAGCAGTCCGGTGCGGAACACTGAAGCTTTCTTT; cdr3_aa: CASSPVRNTEAFF
d_call: NA; clone_size: NA; j_call: TRBJ1-1; v_call: TRBV14; cdr3_nt: TGTGCCAGCAGCCAGGGACACCTCACTGAAGCTTTCTTT; cdr3_aa: CASSQGHLTEAFF
d_call: NA; clone_size: few; j_call: TRBJ1-2; v_call: TRBV12-3/TRBV12-4; cdr3_nt: TGTGCCAGCAGTACTACAGGGATAGATGGCTACACCTTC; cdr3_aa: CASSTTGIDGYTF
d_call: TRBD2; clone_size: few; j_call: TRBJ2-3; v_call: TRBV7-9; cdr3_nt: TGTGCCAGCACCGGGACTAGCGGGGGAGTGTTGCCAGATACGCAGTATTTT; cdr3_aa: CASTGTSGGVLPDTQYF
d_call: NA; clone_size: few; j_call: TRBJ2-7; v_call: TRBV12-3/TRBV12-4; cdr3_nt: TGTGCCAGCAGCCCCGACGCGTGGGAGCAGTACTTC; cdr3_aa: CASSPDAWEQYF
d_call: NA; clone_size: NA; j_call: TRBJ1-1; v_call: TRBV4-1; cdr3_nt: TGCGCCAGCAGCCAAGACGGCAGGAACACTGAAGCTTTCTTT; cdr3_aa: CASSQDGRNTEAFF
d_call: NA; clone_size: few; j_call: TRBJ2-7; v_call: TRBV7-2; cdr3_nt: TGTGCCAGCAGCCCTTATTCCCGCCGAGAGGAGCAGTACTTC; cdr3_aa: CASSPYSRREEQYF
d_call: NA; clone_size: few; j_call: TRBJ1-1; v_call: TRBV7-9; cdr3_nt: TGTGCCAGCGGCCCATTGGGAGGGGCGAACCCTGAAGCTTTCTTT; cdr3_aa: CASGPLGGANPEAFF
d_call: NA; clone_size: NA; j_call: TRBJ1-2; v_call: TRBV29-1; cdr3_nt: TGCAGCGTTGAAATATTCGGGACACCAAAAAGCTATGGCTACACCTTC; cdr3_aa: CSVEIFGTPKSYGYTF
d_call: NA; clone_size: few; j_call: TRBJ1-4; v_call: TRBV7-2; cdr3_nt: TGTGCCAGCAGCTTAAGAACGAGTGAAAAACTGTTTTTT; cdr3_aa: CASSLRTSEKLFF
d_call: TRBD1; clone_size: few; j_call: TRBJ1-1; v_call: TRBV11-2; cdr3_nt: TGTGCCAGCGAGGTCCCAACGCGGGACAGTCACACTGAAGCTTTCTTT; cdr3_aa: CASEVPTRDSHTEAFF
d_call: NA; clone_size: NA; j_call: TRBJ1-2; v_call: TRBV6-1; cdr3_nt: TGTGCCAGCAGGAAACTTACAGGTAGCGGAAGCTATGGCTACACCTTC; cdr3_aa: CASRKLTGSGSYGYTF
d_call: TRBD1; clone_size: NA; j_call: TRBJ2-7; v_call: TRBV4-2; cdr3_nt: TGTGCCAGCAGCCAAGAATTGGGGACAGGGGACGAGCAGTACTTC; cdr3_aa: CASSQELGTGDEQYF
d_call: NA; clone_size: NA; j_call: TRBJ2-4; v_call: TRBV7-2; cdr3_nt: TGTGCCAGCAGCTTAGACCCCTTTTCGAGGCAAAACATTCAGTACTTC; cdr3_aa: CASSLDPFSRQNIQYF
d_call: NA; clone_size: few; j_call: TRBJ2-1; v_call: TRBV14; cdr3_nt: TGTGCCAGCAGCCAAGCTCCAGCGGTGGTAGGCAATGAGCAGTTCTTC; cdr3_aa: CASSQAPAVVGNEQFF
d_call: TRBD2; clone_size: NA; j_call: TRBJ2-7; v_call: TRBV5-4; cdr3_nt: TGTGCCAGCAGCCCGTGGGGGGGGTACGAGCAGTACTTC; cdr3_aa: CASSPWGGYEQYF
d_call: NA; clone_size: few; j_call: TRBJ1-2; v_call: TRBV12-3/TRBV12-4; cdr3_nt: TGTGCCAGCAGTCCCCCGGGGCCGCATAGTCGCTATGGCTACACCTTC; cdr3_aa: CASSPPGPHSRYGYTF
d_call: NA; clone_size: NA; j_call: TRBJ1-1; v_call: TRBV7-2; cdr3_nt: TGTGCCAGCAGCTTGGGGCCGCTGAACACTGAAGCTTTCTTT; cdr3_aa: CASSLGPLNTEAFF
d_call: NA; clone_size: NA; j_call: TRBJ2-4; v_call: TRBV20-1; cdr3_nt: TGCAGTGCTCCCCCAGCAGGGTGGGGTATAGCCAAAAACATTCAGTACTTC; cdr3_aa: CSAPPAGWGIAKNIQYF
d_call: NA; clone_size: few; j_call: TRBJ2-5; v_call: TRBV7-6; cdr3_nt: TGTGCCAGCAGCTTAGAGACAGTCCAAGAGACCCAGTACTTC; cdr3_aa: CASSLETVQETQYF
d_call: NA; clone_size: few; j_call: TRBJ2-2; v_call: TRBV7-3; cdr3_nt: TGTGCCAGCAGCTTAATCCCCCTAGAGCCCCCTGGGGAGCTGTTTTTT; cdr3_aa: CASSLIPLEPPGELFF
d_call: NA; clone_size: few; j_call: TRBJ1-2; v_call: TRBV6-6; cdr3_nt: TGTGCCAGCAGTTACTCGGGGTCTGACTATGGCTACACCTTC; cdr3_aa: CASSYSGSDYGYTF
d_call: NA; clone_size: few; j_call: TRBJ2-6; v_call: TRBV12-3/TRBV12-4; cdr3_nt: TGTGCCAGCAGTCATTGGACTGCCAACGTCCTGACTTTC; cdr3_aa: CASSHWTANVLTF
d_call: NA; clone_size: NA; j_call: TRBJ2-2; v_call: TRBV6-2/TRBV6-3; cdr3_nt: TGTGCCAGCACCCGCAGGGGTCGCGACACCGGGGAGCTGTTTTTT; cdr3_aa: CASTRRGRDTGELFF
d_call: NA; clone_size: NA; j_call: TRBJ1-3; v_call: TRBV27; cdr3_nt: TGTGCCAGCAGAACCTCCAGGGGCAGTGGAAACACCATATATTTT; cdr3_aa: CASRTSRGSGNTIYF
d_call: NA; clone_size: once; j_call: TRBJ1-6; v_call: TRBV6-2/TRBV6-3; cdr3_nt: TGTGCCAGCAGTTACGGGGTGGGGTTTCTGAATTCACCCCTCCACTTT; cdr3_aa: CASSYGVGFLNSPLHF
d_call: NA; clone_size: few; j_call: TRBJ1-3; v_call: TRBV29-1; cdr3_nt: TGCAGCGTCCGGGACATAACTGGAAACACCATATATTTT; cdr3_aa: CSVRDITGNTIYF
d_call: NA; clone_size: few; j_call: TRBJ2-3; v_call: TRBV12-5; cdr3_nt: TGTGCTAGTGACGCCCCGGGAAGAACGGAAGGCACAGATACGCAGTATTTT; cdr3_aa: CASDAPGRTEGTDTQYF
d_call: TRBD1; clone_size: NA; j_call: TRBJ2-3; v_call: TRBV7-9; cdr3_nt: TGTGCCAGAGGGAACGAGGACAGGGCCCCCACAGATACGCAGTATTTT; cdr3_aa: CARGNEDRAPTDTQYF
d_call: TRBD1; clone_size: NA; j_call: TRBJ1-2; v_call: TRBV25-1; cdr3_nt: TGTGCCAGCAGTGCGGGGACAGGGGGCAACTATGGCTACACCTTC; cdr3_aa: CASSAGTGGNYGYTF
d_call: NA; clone_size: many; j_call: TRBJ1-1; v_call: TRBV7-2; cdr3_nt: TGTGCCAGCAGCTCGGTGGGGGCAGGGAATGAAGCTTTCTTT; cdr3_aa: CASSSVGAGNEAFF
d_call: NA; clone_size: NA; j_call: TRBJ2-3; v_call: TRBV12-3/TRBV12-4; cdr3_nt: TGTGCCAGCACCTCAGGAGGGGATACGCAGTATTTT; cdr3_aa: CASTSGGDTQYF
d_call: NA; clone_size: NA; j_call: TRBJ2-1; v_call: TRBV28; cdr3_nt: TGTGCCAGCAGCCGGACAGTCAGCTCCTACAATGAGCAGTTCTTC; cdr3_aa: CASSRTVSSYNEQFF
d_call: NA; clone_size: few; j_call: TRBJ2-7; v_call: TRBV28; cdr3_nt: TGTGCCAGCAGTTACTCTCTCGAGCAGTACTTC; cdr3_aa: CASSYSLEQYF
d_call: TRBD2; clone_size: NA; j_call: TRBJ2-2; v_call: TRBV2; cdr3_nt: TGTGCCAGCAGTCCCGGGGGGGGCCTCTCCGGGGAGCTGTTTTTT; cdr3_aa: CASSPGGGLSGELFF
d_call: NA; clone_size: few; j_call: TRBJ2-6; v_call: TRBV2; cdr3_nt: TGTGCCAGCAGTCCGGACGGTTCCTCTGGGGCCAACGTCCTGACTTTC; cdr3_aa: CASSPDGSSGANVLTF
d_call: TRBD2; clone_size: NA; j_call: TRBJ2-1; v_call: TRBV7-2; cdr3_nt: TGTGCCAGCAGCTCGGGACTAGCGTTCTTCTTC; cdr3_aa: CASSSGLAFFF
d_call: TRBD1; clone_size: few; j_call: TRBJ2-5; v_call: TRBV27; cdr3_nt: TGTGCCAGCAGTCTTCGGGACAGGGCCCAAGAGACCCAGTACTTC; cdr3_aa: CASSLRDRAQETQYF
d_call: NA; clone_size: NA; j_call: TRBJ1-2; v_call: TRBV7-9; cdr3_nt: TGTGCCAGCAGCTTACGTCCCAGGGAACAGGGCCTTAACTATGGCTACACCTTC; cdr3_aa: CASSLRPREQGLNYGYTF
d_call: TRBD1; clone_size: NA; j_call: TRBJ2-7; v_call: TRBV15; cdr3_nt: TGTGCCACCAGCTTAACAGGGGCGGTCGAGCAGTACTTC; cdr3_aa: CATSLTGAVEQYF
d_call: NA; clone_size: few; j_call: TRBJ1-2; v_call: TRBV7-8; cdr3_nt: TGTGCCAGCAGCTTCGGTGGAGATAACTATGGCTACACCTTC; cdr3_aa: CASSFGGDNYGYTF
d_call: TRBD1; clone_size: NA; j_call: TRBJ2-1; v_call: TRBV27; cdr3_nt: TGTGCCAGCAGACTGGGACAGGGGGCGAACAATGAGCAGTTCTTC; cdr3_aa: CASRLGQGANNEQFF
d_call: NA; clone_size: few; j_call: TRBJ2-1; v_call: TRBV7-2; cdr3_nt: TGTGCCAGCAGCTTAGGAGGTCACGGCGGGGAGGAGCAGTTCTTC; cdr3_aa: CASSLGGHGGEEQFF
d_call: TRBD2; clone_size: NA; j_call: TRBJ2-1; v_call: TRBV29-1; cdr3_nt: TGCAGCGTTGGGGGAGGGGTAAGGGACAATGAGCAGTTCTTC; cdr3_aa: CSVGGGVRDNEQFF
d_call: NA; clone_size: NA; j_call: TRBJ1-2; v_call: TRBV20-1; cdr3_nt: TGCAGTGCTAGCGGGGACTATGGCTACACCTTC; cdr3_aa: CSASGDYGYTF